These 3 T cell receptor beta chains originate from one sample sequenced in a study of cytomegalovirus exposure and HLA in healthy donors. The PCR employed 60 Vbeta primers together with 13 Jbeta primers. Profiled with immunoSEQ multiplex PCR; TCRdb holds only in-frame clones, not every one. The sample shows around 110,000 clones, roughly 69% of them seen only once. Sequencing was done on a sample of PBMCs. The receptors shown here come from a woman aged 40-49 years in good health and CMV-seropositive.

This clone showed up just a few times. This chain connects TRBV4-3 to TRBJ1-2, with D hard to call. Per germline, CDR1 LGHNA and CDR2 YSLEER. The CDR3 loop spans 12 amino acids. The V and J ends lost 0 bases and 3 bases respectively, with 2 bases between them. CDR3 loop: CASSQDYYGYTF. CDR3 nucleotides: TGCGCCAGCAGCCAAGACTACTATGGCTACACCTTC.

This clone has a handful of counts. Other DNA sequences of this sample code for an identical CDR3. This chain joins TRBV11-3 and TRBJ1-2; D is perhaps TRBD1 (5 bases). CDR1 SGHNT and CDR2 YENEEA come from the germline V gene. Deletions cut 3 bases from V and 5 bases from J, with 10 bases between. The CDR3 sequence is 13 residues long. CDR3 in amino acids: CASSLGQKYGYTF. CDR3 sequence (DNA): TGTGCCAGCAGCTTGGGGCAGAAGTATGGCTACACCTTC.

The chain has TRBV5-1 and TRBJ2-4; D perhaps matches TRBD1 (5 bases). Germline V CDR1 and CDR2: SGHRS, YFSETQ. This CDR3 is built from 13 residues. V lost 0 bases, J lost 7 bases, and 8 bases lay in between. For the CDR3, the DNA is TGCGCCAGCAGCTTGGGACAGTTGAACATTCAGTACTTC. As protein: CASSLGQLNIQYF.